This T cell receptor (beta chain) was sequenced during a study of technical replicates of blood from a handful of donors. TCRdb's table, derived via immunoSEQ multiplex PCR, lists solely in-frame clones and lacks some. The sample lists around 83,000 clones; 85% to 95% were seen once. Germline V lookup: CDR1 MGHRA, CDR2 YSYEKL. The CDR3 is 14 amino acids. Losses at the gene ends were 6 bases for V and 6 bases for J; bases not matched to a gene: 7. The V and J genes are TRBV4-1 and TRBJ1-1; 10 bases match TRBD1. This receptor was identified in a human donor in good health. The sequenced material came from T cells isolated from PBMCs. For the CDR3, the DNA is TGCGCCAGCAGGAGACAGGGGGCAAGGTCTGAAGCTTTCTTT. Encoded protein: CASRRQGARSEAFF.